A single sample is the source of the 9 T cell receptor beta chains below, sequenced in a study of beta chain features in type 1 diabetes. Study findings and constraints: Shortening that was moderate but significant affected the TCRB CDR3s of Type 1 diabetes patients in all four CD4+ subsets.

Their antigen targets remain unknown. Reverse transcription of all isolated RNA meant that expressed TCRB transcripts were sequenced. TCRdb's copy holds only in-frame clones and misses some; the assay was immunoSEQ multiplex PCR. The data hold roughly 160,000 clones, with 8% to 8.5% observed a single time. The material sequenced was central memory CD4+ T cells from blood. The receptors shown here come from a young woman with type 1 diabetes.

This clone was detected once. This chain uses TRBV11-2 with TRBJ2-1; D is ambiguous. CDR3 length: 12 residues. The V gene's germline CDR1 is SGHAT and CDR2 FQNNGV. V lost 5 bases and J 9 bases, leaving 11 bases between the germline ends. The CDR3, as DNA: TGTGCCAGCAGCCTTGAAATCGGTGAGCAGTTCTTC. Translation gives CASSLEIGEQFF.

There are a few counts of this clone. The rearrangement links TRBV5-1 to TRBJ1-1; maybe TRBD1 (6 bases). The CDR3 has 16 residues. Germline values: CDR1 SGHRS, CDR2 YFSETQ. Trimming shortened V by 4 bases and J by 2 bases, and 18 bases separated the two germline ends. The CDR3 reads CASSTPTRGTNTEAFF. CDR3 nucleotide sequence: TGCGCCAGCAGCACTCCCACCAGGGGAACTAACACTGAAGCTTTCTTT. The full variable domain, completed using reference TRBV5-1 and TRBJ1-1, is KAGVTQTPRYLIKTRGQQVTLSCSPISGHRSVSWYQQTPGQGLQFLFEYFSETQRNKGNFPGRFSGRQFSNSRSEMNVSTLELGDSALYLCASSTPTRGTNTEAFFGQGTRLTVV.

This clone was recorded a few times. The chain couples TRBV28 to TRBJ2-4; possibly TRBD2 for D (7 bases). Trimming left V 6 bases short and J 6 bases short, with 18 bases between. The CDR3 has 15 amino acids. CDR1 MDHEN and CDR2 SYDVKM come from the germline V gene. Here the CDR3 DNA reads TGTGCCAGCAGCCCGGGACACTCGGGGGGAAACATTCAGTACTTC. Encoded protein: CASSPGHSGGNIQYF.

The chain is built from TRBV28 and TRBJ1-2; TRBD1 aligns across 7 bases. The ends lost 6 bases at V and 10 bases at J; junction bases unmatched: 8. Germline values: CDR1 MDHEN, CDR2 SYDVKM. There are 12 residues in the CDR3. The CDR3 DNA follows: TGTGCCAGCAGCTTCCAGGGGGTATTCTACACCTTC. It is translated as CASSFQGVFYTF.

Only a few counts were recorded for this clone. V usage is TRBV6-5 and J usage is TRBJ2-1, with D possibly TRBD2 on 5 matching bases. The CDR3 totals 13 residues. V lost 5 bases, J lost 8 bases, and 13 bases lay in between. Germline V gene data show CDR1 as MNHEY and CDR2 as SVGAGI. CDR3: CASSAQRVDEQFF. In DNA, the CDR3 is TGTGCCAGCAGTGCGCAGAGGGTCGATGAGCAGTTCTTC.

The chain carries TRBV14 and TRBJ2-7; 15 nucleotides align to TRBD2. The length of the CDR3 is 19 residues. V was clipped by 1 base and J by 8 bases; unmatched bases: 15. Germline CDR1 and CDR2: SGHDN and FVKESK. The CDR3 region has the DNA TGTGCCAGCAGCCAAGGGTCTGGGACTAGCGGGAGGAACCTCCTCAAGCAGTACTTC. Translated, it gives CASSQGSGTSGRNLLKQYF.

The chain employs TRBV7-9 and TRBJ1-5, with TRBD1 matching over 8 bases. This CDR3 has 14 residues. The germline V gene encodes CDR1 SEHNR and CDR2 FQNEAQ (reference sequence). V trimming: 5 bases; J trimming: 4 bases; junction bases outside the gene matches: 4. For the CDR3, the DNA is TGTGCCAGCAGCCAGGGGGCATCGAATCAGCCCCAGCATTTT. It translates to CASSQGASNQPQHF.

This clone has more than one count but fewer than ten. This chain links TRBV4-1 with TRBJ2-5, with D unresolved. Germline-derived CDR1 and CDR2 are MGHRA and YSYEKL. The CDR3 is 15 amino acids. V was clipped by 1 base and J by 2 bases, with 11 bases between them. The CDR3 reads CASSQARGVQETQYF. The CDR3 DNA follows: TGCGCCAGCAGCCAAGCCCGAGGTGTTCAAGAGACCCAGTACTTC.

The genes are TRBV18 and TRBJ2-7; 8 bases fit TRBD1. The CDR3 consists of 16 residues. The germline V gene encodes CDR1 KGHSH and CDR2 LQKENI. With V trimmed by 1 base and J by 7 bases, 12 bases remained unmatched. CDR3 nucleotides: TGTGCCAGCTCACCACGGGGCGATGACAGGGGTGGGGAGCAGTACTTC. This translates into CASSPRGDDRGGEQYF.